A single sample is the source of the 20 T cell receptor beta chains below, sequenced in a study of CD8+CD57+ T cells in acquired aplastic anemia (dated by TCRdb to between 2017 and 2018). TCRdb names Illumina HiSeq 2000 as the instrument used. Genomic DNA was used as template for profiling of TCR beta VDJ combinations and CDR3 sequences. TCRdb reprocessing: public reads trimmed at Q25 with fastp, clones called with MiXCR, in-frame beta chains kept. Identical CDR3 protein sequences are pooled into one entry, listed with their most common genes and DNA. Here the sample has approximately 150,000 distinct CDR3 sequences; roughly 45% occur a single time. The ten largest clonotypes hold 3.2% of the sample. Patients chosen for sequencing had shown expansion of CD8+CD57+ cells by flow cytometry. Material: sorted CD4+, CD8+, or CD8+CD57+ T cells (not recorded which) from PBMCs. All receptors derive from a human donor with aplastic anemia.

Here the CDR3 reads CAGSLVGTAYEQYV. The CDR3 DNA is TGTGCCGGCAGCTTAGTCGGGACCGCCTACGAGCAGTACGTC. The chain employs TRBV7-2 and TRBJ2-7; the D call may be TRBD1 or TRBD2 (5 bases each). CDR1 and CDR2 from the germline V gene are SGHTA and FQGNSA. The CDR3 is 14 residues long.

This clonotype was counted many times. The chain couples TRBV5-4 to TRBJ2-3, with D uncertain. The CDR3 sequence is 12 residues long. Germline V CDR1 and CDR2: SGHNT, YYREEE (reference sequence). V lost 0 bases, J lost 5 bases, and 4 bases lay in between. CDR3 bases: TGTGCCAGCAGCTTGGAGGGAGATACGCAGTATTTT. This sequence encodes CASSLEGDTQYF.

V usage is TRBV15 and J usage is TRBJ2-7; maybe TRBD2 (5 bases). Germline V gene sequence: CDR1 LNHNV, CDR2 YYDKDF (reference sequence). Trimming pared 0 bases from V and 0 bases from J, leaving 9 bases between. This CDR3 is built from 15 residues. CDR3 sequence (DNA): TGTGCCACCAGCAGAGATCTCGGGGACTCCTACGAGCAGTACTTC. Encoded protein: CATSRDLGDSYEQYF.

The CDR3 sequence is CATSDFTTNYGYTF. The CDR3 DNA follows: TGTGCCACCAGTGATTTTACTACTAACTATGGCTACACCTTC. The chain combines TRBV24-1 with TRBJ1-2; D is undetermined. The germline gives CDR1 KGHDR, CDR2 SFDVKD. The CDR3 sequence is 14 residues long. V was cut by 1 base and J by 0 bases, with 5 bases left in between.

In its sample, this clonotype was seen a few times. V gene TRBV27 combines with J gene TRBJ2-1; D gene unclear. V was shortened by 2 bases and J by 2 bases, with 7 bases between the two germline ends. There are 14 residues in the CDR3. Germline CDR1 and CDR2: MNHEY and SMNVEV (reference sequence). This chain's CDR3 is CASSLGFPYNEQFF. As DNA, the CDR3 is TGTGCCAGCAGTTTAGGGTTCCCCTACAATGAGCAGTTCTTC.

CDR3 DNA: TGTGCCATCGCAAAAGAGGGGGGTGACTATGGCTACACCTTC. The encoded protein is CAIAKEGGDYGYTF. V gene TRBV19 combines with J gene TRBJ1-2; a possible D gene is TRBD1 (6 bases). Trimming shortened V by 10 bases and J by 3 bases, and 18 bases separated the two germline ends. The germline CDR1 and CDR2 sequences are LNHDA and SQIVND (reference sequence). The CDR3 contains 14 residues.

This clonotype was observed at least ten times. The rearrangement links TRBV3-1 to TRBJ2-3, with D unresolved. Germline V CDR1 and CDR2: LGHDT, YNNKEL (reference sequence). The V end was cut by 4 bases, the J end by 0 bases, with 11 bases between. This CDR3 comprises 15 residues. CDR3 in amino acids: CASSPSGRSTDTQYF. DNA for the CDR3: TGTGCCAGCAGCCCGTCCGGAAGAAGCACAGATACGCAGTATTTT.

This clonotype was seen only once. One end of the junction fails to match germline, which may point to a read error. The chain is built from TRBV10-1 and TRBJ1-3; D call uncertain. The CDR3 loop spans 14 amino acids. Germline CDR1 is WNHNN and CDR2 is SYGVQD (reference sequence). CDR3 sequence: CAGSASPSGNTIYF. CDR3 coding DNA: TGCGCCGGCAGTGCCTCTCCCTCTGGAAACACCATATATTTT.

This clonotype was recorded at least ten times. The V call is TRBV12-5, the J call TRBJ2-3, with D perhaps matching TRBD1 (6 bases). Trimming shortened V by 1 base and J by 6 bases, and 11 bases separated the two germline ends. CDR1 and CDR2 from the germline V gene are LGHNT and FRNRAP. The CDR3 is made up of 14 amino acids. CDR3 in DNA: TGTGCTAGTGGTTTGGACAGGGCGGTCGATACGCAGTATTTT. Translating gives CASGLDRAVDTQYF.

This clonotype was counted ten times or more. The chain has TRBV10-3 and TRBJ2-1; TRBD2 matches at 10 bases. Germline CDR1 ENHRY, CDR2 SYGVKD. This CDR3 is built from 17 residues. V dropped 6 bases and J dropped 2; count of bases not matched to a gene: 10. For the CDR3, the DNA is TGTGCCATCAGACCCCACCTAGCGGGGGCCGCCTACAATGAGCAGTTCTTC. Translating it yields CAIRPHLAGAAYNEQFF.

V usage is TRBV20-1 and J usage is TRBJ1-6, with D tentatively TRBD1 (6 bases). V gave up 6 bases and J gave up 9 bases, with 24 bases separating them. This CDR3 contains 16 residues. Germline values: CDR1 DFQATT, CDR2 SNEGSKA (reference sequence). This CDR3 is CSATDSQGGPSSPLHF. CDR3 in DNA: TGCAGTGCAACGGACAGCCAGGGAGGGCCCAGTTCACCCCTCCACTTT.

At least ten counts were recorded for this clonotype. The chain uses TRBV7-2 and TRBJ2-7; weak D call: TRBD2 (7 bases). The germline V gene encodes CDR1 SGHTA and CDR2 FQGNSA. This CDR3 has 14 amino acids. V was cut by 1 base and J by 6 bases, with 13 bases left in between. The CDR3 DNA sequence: TGTGCCAGCAGCTTAGGTCGGGGGGCAGGCGAGCAGTACTTC. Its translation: CASSLGRGAGEQYF.

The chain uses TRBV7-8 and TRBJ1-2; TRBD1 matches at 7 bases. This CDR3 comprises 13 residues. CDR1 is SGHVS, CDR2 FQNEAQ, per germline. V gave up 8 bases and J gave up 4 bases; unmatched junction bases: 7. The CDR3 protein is CASGTGQSYGYTF. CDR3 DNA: TGTGCCAGCGGCACGGGACAGTCCTATGGCTACACCTTC. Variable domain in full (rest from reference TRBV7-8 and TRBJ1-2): GAGVSQSPRYKVAKRGQDVALRCDPISGHVSLFWYQQALGQGPEFLTYFQNEAQLDKSGLPSDRFFAERPEGSVSTLKIQRTQQEDSAVYLCASGTGQSYGYTFGSGTRLTVV.

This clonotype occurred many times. The CDR3 bases are TGCAGTGCTAGAAATAACAGGGACGGTGAAAAACTGTTTTTT. Translation gives CSARNNRDGEKLFF. The rearrangement links TRBV20-1 to TRBJ1-4, with D possibly being TRBD1 (6 bases). CDR1 and CDR2 (germline): DFQATT, SNEGSKA (reference sequence). Trimming cost V 2 bases and J 7 bases, with 14 bases left between them. The CDR3 has 14 residues.

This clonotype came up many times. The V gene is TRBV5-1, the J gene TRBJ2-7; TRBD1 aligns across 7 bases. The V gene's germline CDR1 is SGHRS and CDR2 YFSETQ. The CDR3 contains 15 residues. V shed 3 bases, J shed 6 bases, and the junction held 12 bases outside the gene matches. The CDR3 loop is CASSWTTGSPSEQYF. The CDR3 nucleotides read TGCGCCAGCAGCTGGACGACAGGGTCCCCTTCCGAGCAGTACTTC.

CDR3 coding DNA: TGCAGTGCTAGAGATCTTGGGGGAGTAGGCTACGAGCAGTACTTC. Protein sequence: CSARDLGGVGYEQYF. The genes are TRBV20-1 and TRBJ2-7; D is tentatively TRBD1 or TRBD2 (5 bases each). V gave up 0 bases and J gave up 3 bases, with 15 bases separating them. Germline CDR1 reads DFQATT; CDR2 reads SNEGSKA (reference sequence). This CDR3 has 15 amino acids.

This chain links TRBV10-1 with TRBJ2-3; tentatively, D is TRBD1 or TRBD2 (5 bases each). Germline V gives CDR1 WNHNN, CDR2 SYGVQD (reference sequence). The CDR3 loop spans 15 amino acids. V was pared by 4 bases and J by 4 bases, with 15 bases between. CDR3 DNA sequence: TGCGCCAGCAGTGGGGGGAGCTGGGCCCCAGATACGCAGTATTTT. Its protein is CASSGGSWAPDTQYF.

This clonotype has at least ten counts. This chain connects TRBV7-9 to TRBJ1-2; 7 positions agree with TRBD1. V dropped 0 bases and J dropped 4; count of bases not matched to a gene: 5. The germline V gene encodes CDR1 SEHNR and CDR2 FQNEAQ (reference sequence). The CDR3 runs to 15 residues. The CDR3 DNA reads TGTGCCAGCAGCTTAGCAGGGGGCCAAAGCTATGGCTACACCTTC. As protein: CASSLAGGQSYGYTF. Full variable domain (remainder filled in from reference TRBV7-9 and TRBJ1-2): DTGVSQNPRHKITKRGQNVTFRCDPISEHNRLYWYRQTLGQGPEFLTYFQNEAQLEKSRLLSDRFSAERPKGSFSTLEIQRTEQGDSAMYLCASSLAGGQSYGYTFGSGTRLTVV.

CDR3 region: CASSHGGGISSYEQYV. As DNA, the CDR3 is TGTGCCAGTAGTCATGGCGGAGGGATCAGCTCCTACGAGCAGTACGTC. V usage is TRBV19 and J usage is TRBJ2-7; possibly TRBD2 for D (6 bases). Per germline, CDR1 LNHDA and CDR2 SQIVND (reference sequence). V was trimmed by 5 bases and J by 0 bases, leaving 17 bases between them. There are 16 residues in the CDR3.

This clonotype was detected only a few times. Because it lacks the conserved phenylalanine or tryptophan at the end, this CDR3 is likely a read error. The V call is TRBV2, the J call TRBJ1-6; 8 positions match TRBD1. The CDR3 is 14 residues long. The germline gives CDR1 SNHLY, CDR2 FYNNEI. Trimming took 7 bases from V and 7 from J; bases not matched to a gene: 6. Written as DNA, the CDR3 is TGTGCCAGCAACGCCGGGACAGGCAATTCACCCCTCCACCTT. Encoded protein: CASNAGTGNSPLHL.